Listed below are T cell receptor beta chains from one sample, sequenced in a study of shared clonotypes between healthy human individuals. TCRdb keeps only in-frame clones here, not all; method: immunoSEQ multiplex PCR. The table includes about 1.5 million clones, 98% detected once. The specimen sequenced was naive CD4+ T cells sorted from blood. Receptor source: a man aged 30 to 39 in good health. Each CDR3 is given with its conserved first and last residue. The order of the fields is clone size, D gene, V gene, J gene, CDR3 protein, CDR3 DNA. The D gene is left open where the match is weak. Only part of the rows carry a size: once, few, many, or a class if the clone is expanded.

NA,NA,TRBV18,TRBJ2-7,CASSPHPFAGEQYF,TGTGCCAGCTCACCACACCCCTTCGCGGGCGAGCAGTACTTC
NA,NA,TRBV9,TRBJ1-2,CASTLTESYGYTF,TGTGCCAGCACCTTGACGGAAAGCTATGGCTACACCTTC
NA,NA,TRBV27,TRBJ2-7,CASSDSGSPYEQYF,TGTGCCAGCAGTGACTCAGGGTCCCCCTACGAGCAGTACTTC
NA,NA,TRBV29-1,TRBJ2-2,CSVSRNQGVWVGNTGELFF,TGCAGCGTTTCCCGAAACCAAGGAGTCTGGGTAGGGAACACCGGGGAGCTGTTTTTT
NA,NA,TRBV10-3,TRBJ1-1,CAIRTWDTEAFF,TGTGCCATCAGGACATGGGACACTGAAGCTTTCTTT
NA,NA,TRBV25-1,TRBJ2-1,CASSEWAGQPLYNEQFF,TGTGCCAGCAGTGAATGGGCCGGACAGCCACTTTACAATGAGCAGTTCTTC
NA,NA,TRBV5-6,TRBJ1-3,CASSSSWGNTIYF,TGTGCCAGCAGCTCCTCTTGGGGAAACACCATATATTTT
NA,NA,TRBV19,TRBJ1-2,CASSTHHRVDYGYTF,TGTGCCAGTAGTACTCACCACAGGGTCGACTATGGCTACACCTTC
NA,TRBD1,TRBV14,TRBJ2-5,CASSQGGKDRVFQETQYF,TGTGCCAGCAGCCAAGGGGGGAAGGACAGGGTATTCCAAGAGACCCAGTACTTC
NA,TRBD2,TRBV29-1,TRBJ2-1,CSVRRTSGSNEQFF,TGCAGCGTTCGGAGGACTAGCGGATCCAATGAGCAGTTCTTC
NA,NA,TRBV5-1,TRBJ1-1,CASTKALGTEAFF,TGCGCCAGCACCAAGGCCCTAGGAACTGAAGCTTTCTTT
NA,NA,TRBV28,TRBJ1-1,CATGGPTEAFF,TGTGCCACCGGCGGTCCCACTGAAGCTTTCTTT
NA,NA,TRBV7-9,TRBJ2-7,CASSQETPYEQYF,TGTGCCAGCAGCCAAGAAACACCGTACGAGCAGTACTTC
NA,TRBD1,TRBV5-1,TRBJ2-7,CASRLASGTGITYEQYF,TGCGCCAGCAGGCTTGCGTCCGGGACAGGAATAACCTACGAGCAGTACTTC
once,TRBD1,TRBV9,TRBJ1-5,CASSPTGGNQPQHF,TGTGCCAGCAGCCCCACAGGGGGCAATCAGCCCCAGCATTTT
NA,NA,TRBV4-3,TRBJ1-1,CASSQFQGNTEAFF,TGCGCCAGCAGCCAATTTCAGGGGAACACTGAAGCTTTCTTT
NA,NA,TRBV18,TRBJ2-5,CASSPPAQETQYF,TGTGCCAGCTCACCACCGGCTCAAGAGACCCAGTACTTC
NA,NA,TRBV7-3,TRBJ2-1,CASSPSAGSSYNEQFF,TGTGCCAGCAGCCCGTCCGCGGGCAGCTCCTACAATGAGCAGTTCTTC
NA,TRBD2,TRBV5-1,TRBJ2-7,CASSLGLAGTYEQYF,TGCGCCAGCAGCTTGGGATTAGCGGGAACCTACGAGCAGTACTTC
NA,TRBD2,TRBV7-2,TRBJ2-7,CASSFPGLGYEQYF,TGTGCCAGCAGCTTCCCGGGACTAGGCTACGAGCAGTACTTC
NA,TRBD1,TRBV6-5,TRBJ2-5,CASSKRQGQETQYF,TGTGCCAGCAGTAAAAGACAGGGTCAAGAGACCCAGTACTTC
NA,NA,TRBV5-4,TRBJ2-2,CASSLAGNTGELFF,TGTGCCAGCAGCTTGGCTGGGAACACCGGGGAGCTGTTTTTT
NA,NA,TRBV7-6,TRBJ2-3,CASSTVGHGTDTQYF,TGTGCCAGCAGCACTGTCGGGCACGGCACAGATACGCAGTATTTT
NA,NA,TRBV27,TRBJ2-1,CASSSPAGVYNEQFF,TGTGCCAGCAGTTCCCCGGCAGGGGTATACAATGAGCAGTTCTTC
NA,TRBD1,TRBV9,TRBJ1-4,CASSVRTGEGEKLFF,TGTGCCAGCAGCGTTCGGACAGGGGAAGGTGAAAAACTGTTTTTT
NA,NA,TRBV9,TRBJ2-2,CASSVVGGAKTGELFF,TGTGCCAGCAGCGTAGTTGGTGGGGCGAAGACCGGGGAGCTGTTTTTT
NA,TRBD1,TRBV5-1,TRBJ2-7,CASSLGQLSDEQYF,TGCGCCAGCAGCCTGGGACAGTTGTCCGACGAGCAGTACTTC
NA,NA,TRBV5-1,TRBJ2-2,CASSPPRDRTGELFF,TGCGCCAGCAGCCCTCCCAGGGACCGCACCGGGGAGCTGTTTTTT
NA,TRBD2,TRBV5-1,TRBJ2-1,CASSLEGLANNEQFF,TGCGCCAGCAGCTTGGAGGGACTAGCGAACAATGAGCAGTTCTTC
NA,NA,TRBV9,TRBJ2-2,CASSVGGRQRSGELFF,TGTGCCAGCAGCGTAGGCGGACGGCAGCGTTCCGGGGAGCTGTTTTTT
NA,NA,TRBV28,TRBJ2-3,CASSETVSGDTQYF,TGTGCCAGCAGCGAGACAGTTAGTGGGGATACGCAGTATTTT
NA,NA,TRBV5-1,TRBJ2-3,CASSRQSRITDTQYF,TGCGCCAGCAGCCGACAGTCTCGGATCACAGATACGCAGTATTTT
NA,TRBD2,TRBV5-6,TRBJ2-2,CASSLTGRSTGELFF,TGTGCCAGCAGCTTGACCGGGAGGAGTACCGGGGAGCTGTTTTTT
NA,NA,TRBV30,TRBJ2-3,CAWSLAKRDTDTQYF,TGTGCCTGGAGTCTTGCTAAACGGGACACAGATACGCAGTATTTT
NA,TRBD1,TRBV28,TRBJ2-5,CASGTGSEKTQYF,TGTGCCAGCGGGACAGGGTCGGAAAAGACCCAGTACTTC
NA,TRBD1,TRBV10-3,TRBJ1-3,CAIRARQGTGNTIYF,TGTGCCATCAGGGCCCGACAGGGAACCGGAAACACCATATATTTT
NA,TRBD2,TRBV7-9,TRBJ2-4,CASSFGSSGRALAKNIQYF,TGTGCCAGCAGCTTTGGTTCCAGCGGGAGGGCATTAGCCAAAAACATTCAGTACTTC
NA,TRBD2,TRBV7-6,TRBJ2-2,CASSPTSGGSGELFF,TGTGCCAGCAGCCCGACTAGCGGAGGGTCCGGGGAGCTGTTTTTT
NA,NA,TRBV6-1,TRBJ2-7,CASRTGSYEQYF,TGTGCCAGCAGAACTGGCTCCTACGAGCAGTACTTC
NA,NA,TRBV11-3,TRBJ2-1,CASSLGGRGLGDEQFF,TGTGCCAGCAGCCTGGGGGGCCGGGGCCTGGGCGATGAGCAGTTCTTC
NA,TRBD2,TRBV5-5,TRBJ2-7,CASSHRVAGSYEQYF,TGTGCCAGCAGCCATAGGGTAGCGGGATCCTACGAGCAGTACTTC
NA,NA,TRBV5-3,TRBJ2-5,CARSLTGDQETQYF,TGTGCCAGAAGCTTGACTGGGGACCAAGAGACCCAGTACTTC
NA,NA,TRBV6-5,TRBJ2-7,CASSSSTGIEQYF,NA
once,NA,TRBV6-6,TRBJ2-2,CASRSGLADTGELFF,TGTGCCAGCAGGTCGGGACTGGCCGACACCGGGGAGCTGTTTTTT
once,NA,TRBV5-1,TRBJ2-2,CASSLDPPGELFF,TGCGCCAGCAGCTTGGATCCTCCCGGGGAGCTGTTTTTT
NA,NA,TRBV11-3,TRBJ2-3,CASSSRGAGTDTQYF,TGTGCCAGCAGCTCTAGAGGGGCTGGCACAGATACGCAGTATTTT
NA,NA,TRBV5-1,TRBJ2-3,CASSPGNAITDTQYF,TGCGCCAGCAGCCCGGGGAACGCCATCACAGATACGCAGTATTTT
once,TRBD2,TRBV7-8,TRBJ2-7,CASSDRDYSYEQYF,TGTGCCAGCAGCGACCGGGACTACTCCTACGAGCAGTACTTC
NA,NA,TRBV10-2,TRBJ1-2,CASSESVQFYGYTF,TGCGCCAGCAGTGAGTCCGTGCAGTTCTATGGCTACACCTTC
NA,TRBD1,TRBV7-6,TRBJ2-5,CASSSPGTGQETQYF,TGTGCCAGCAGCTCACCTGGGACAGGGCAAGAGACCCAGTACTTC
NA,TRBD1,TRBV9,TRBJ2-2,CASSKFPGQGNTGELFF,TGTGCCAGCAGCAAATTTCCGGGACAGGGGAACACCGGGGAGCTGTTTTTT
NA,NA,TRBV21-1,TRBJ2-1,CASSKGKLYNEQFF,TGTGCCAGCAGCAAAGGGAAACTCTACAATGAGCAGTTCTTC
NA,TRBD1,TRBV6-5,TRBJ2-7,CASSKGQGNYEQYF,TGTGCCAGCAGTAAAGGACAGGGAAACTACGAGCAGTACTTC
NA,NA,TRBV5-4,TRBJ2-3,CASSLFVGRSTDTQYF,TGTGCCAGCAGCTTGTTTGTGGGAAGAAGCACAGATACGCAGTATTTT
once,NA,TRBV28,TRBJ2-7,CASSQITGSPRYYEQYF,TGTGCCAGCAGTCAGATAACAGGTTCTCCCCGCTACTACGAGCAGTACTTC
NA,TRBD2,TRBV7-2,TRBJ2-3,CASSLPSGKEGNTQYF,TGTGCCAGCAGCTTACCTAGCGGGAAGGAGGGAAATACGCAGTATTTT
NA,NA,TRBV2,TRBJ1-5,CASSLTASNQPQHF,TGTGCCAGCAGTCTGACAGCTAGCAATCAGCCCCAGCATTTT
NA,TRBD2,TRBV7-9,TRBJ2-3,CASSPGLAGRSTDTQYF,TGTGCCAGCAGCCCGGGACTAGCGGGTAGATCCACAGATACGCAGTATTTT
NA,TRBD2,TRBV5-4,TRBJ2-7,CASSATGTSGDYEQYF,TGTGCCAGCAGCGCGACCGGGACTAGCGGAGACTACGAGCAGTACTTC
NA,TRBD1,TRBV29-1,TRBJ1-1,CSADRADTEAFF,TGCAGCGCAGACAGGGCGGACACTGAAGCTTTCTTT